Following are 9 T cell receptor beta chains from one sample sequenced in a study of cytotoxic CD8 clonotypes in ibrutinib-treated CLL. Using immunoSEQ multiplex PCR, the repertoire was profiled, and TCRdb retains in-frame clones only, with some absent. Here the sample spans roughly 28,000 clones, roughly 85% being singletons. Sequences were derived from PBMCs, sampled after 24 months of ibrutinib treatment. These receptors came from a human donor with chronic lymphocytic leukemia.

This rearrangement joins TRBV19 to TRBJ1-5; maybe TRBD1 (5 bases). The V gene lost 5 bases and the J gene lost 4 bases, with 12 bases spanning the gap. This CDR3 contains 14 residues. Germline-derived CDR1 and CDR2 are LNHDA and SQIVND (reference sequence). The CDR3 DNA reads TGTGCCAGTAGTCCTCGACAGCCAAATCAGCCCCAGCATTTT. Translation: CASSPRQPNQPQHF.

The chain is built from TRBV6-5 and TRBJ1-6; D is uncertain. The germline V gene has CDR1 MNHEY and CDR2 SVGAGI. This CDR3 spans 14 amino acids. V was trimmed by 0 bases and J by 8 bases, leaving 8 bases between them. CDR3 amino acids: CASSYSTVDSPLHF. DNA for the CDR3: TGTGCCAGCAGTTACTCGACTGTTGATTCACCCCTCCACTTT.

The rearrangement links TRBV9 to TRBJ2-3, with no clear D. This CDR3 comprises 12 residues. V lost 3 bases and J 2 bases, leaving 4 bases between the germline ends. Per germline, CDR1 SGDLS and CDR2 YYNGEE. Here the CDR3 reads CASSEFTDTQYF. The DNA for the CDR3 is TGTGCCAGCAGCGAGTTCACAGATACGCAGTATTTT.

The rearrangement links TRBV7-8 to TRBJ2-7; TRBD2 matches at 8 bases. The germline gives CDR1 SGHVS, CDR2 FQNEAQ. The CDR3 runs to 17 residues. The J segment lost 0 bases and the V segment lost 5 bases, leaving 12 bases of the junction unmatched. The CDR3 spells CASSRSAGGLNSYEQYF. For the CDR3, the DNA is TGTGCCAGCAGCCGTTCCGCGGGGGGCCTAAACTCCTACGAGCAGTACTTC.

CDR3 in DNA: TGTGCCAGCAGCCACACTGTCGAGCAGTACTTC. Protein: CASSHTVEQYF. The chain employs TRBV7-2 and TRBJ2-7, with D unresolved. Trimming removed 5 bases at V and 6 bases at J, with 8 bases between. The CDR3 extends over 11 amino acids. Germline-derived CDR1 and CDR2 are SGHTA and FQGNSA.

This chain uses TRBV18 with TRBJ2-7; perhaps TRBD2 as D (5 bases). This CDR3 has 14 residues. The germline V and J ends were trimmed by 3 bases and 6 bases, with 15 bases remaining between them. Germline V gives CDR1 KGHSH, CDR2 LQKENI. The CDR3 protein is CASSPSARDIEQYF. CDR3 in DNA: TGTGCCAGCTCACCTAGCGCCCGAGACATCGAGCAGTACTTC.

This chain's CDR3 is CASSQAGDQETQYF. In DNA, the CDR3 is TGCGCCAGCAGCCAGGCAGGGGACCAAGAGACCCAGTACTTC. The chain employs TRBV4-1 and TRBJ2-5, with a possible D match to TRBD1 (6 bases). This CDR3 is 14 amino acids long. Trimming shortened V by 3 bases and J by 0 bases, and 8 bases separated the two germline ends. In germline, CDR1 is MGHRA, CDR2 YSYEKL.

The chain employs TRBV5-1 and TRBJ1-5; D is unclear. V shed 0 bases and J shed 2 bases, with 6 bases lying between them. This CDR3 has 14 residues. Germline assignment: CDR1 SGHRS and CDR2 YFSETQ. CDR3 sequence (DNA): TGCGCCAGCAGCTTGGGCCCGCGCAATCAGCCCCAGCATTTT. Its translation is CASSLGPRNQPQHF.

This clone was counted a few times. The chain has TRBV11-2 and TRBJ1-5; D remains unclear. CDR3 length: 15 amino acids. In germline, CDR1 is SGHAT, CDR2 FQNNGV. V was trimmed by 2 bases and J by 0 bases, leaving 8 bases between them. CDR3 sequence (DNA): TGTGCCAGCAGCTTAAACGGTTATAGCAATCAGCCCCAGCATTTT. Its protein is CASSLNGYSNQPQHF.